This entry describes one TCR beta chain. Its antigen remains unknown. Other DNA sequences from this sample encode an identical CDR3 as well. These data are taken from a study of shared clonotypes between healthy human individuals. Whole-study findings and limits: Generation probability values for non-shared clonotypes were lower than those for clonotypes shared by all four donors.

CD45RO-negative, CCR7-positively selected cells formed the naive CD8 fraction, excluding terminally differentiated effector memory CD45RA+ cells. This CDR3 has 16 residues. Germline V gene data show CDR1 as MDHEN and CDR2 as SYDVKM. With 4 bases removed from V and 0 bases from J, the gap between germline ends came to 13 bases. Assay runs were performed at deep level. Profiled with immunoSEQ multiplex PCR; TCRdb holds only in-frame clones, not every one. The sample holds roughly 2.1 million clones, roughly 91% seen once. The sequenced sample was naive CD8+ T cells from PBMCs. This TCR derives from a man younger than 35 in good health. Some clones in this sample may be carry-over from other donors' samples. The V and J genes are TRBV28 and TRBJ2-1; TRBD2 is a possible D gene (5 bases). DNA for the CDR3: TGTGCCAGCAGTTCCCCTAGAGGGAGCTCCTACAATGAGCAGTTCTTC. Its protein is CASSSPRGSSYNEQFF.